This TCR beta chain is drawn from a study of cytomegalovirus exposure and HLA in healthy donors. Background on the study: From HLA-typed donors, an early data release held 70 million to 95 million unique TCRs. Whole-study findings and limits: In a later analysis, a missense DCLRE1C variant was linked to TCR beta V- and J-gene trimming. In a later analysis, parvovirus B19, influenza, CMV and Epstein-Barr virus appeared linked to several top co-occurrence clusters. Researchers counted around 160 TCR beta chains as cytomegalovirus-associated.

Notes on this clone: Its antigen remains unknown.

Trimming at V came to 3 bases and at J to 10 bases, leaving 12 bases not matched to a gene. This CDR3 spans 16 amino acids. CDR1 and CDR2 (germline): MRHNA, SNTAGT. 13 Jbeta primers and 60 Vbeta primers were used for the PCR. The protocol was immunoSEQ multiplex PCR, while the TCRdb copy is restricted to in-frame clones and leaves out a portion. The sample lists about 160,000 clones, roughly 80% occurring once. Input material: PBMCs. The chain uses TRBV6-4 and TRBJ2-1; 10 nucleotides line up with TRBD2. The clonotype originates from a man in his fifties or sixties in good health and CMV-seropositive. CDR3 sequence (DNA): TGTGCCAGCAGTGATGGAAGCGGGGGGGCCTCCAGGGAGCAGTTCTTC. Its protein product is CASSDGSGGASREQFF.